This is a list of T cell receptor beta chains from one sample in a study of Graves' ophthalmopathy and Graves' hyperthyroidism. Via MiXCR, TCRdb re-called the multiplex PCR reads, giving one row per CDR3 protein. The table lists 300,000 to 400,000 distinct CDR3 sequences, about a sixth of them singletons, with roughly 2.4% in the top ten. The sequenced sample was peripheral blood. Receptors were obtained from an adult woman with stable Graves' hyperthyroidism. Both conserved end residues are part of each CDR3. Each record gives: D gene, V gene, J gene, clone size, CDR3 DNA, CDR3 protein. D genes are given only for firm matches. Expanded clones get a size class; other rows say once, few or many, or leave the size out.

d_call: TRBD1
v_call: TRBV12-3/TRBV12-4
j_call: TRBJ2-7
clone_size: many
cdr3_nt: TGTGCCAGCAGTCCCTCGGTCAGGGGGCTACCTTACGAGCAGTACTTC
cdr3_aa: CASSPSVRGLPYEQYF

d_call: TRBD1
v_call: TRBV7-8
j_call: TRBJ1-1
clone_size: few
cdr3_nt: TGTGCCAGCAGCTTATCGGACAGGGGGATCACTACTGAAGCTTTCTTT
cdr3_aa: CASSLSDRGITTEAFF

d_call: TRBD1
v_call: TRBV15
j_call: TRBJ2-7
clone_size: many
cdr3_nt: TGTGCCACCAGCTTCGACAGGGGCTCCTACGAGCAGTACTTC
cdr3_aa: CATSFDRGSYEQYF

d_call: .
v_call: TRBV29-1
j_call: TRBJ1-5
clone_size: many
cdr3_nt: TGCAGCGTTGAGGACAGCTCAAAGCCCCAGCATTTT
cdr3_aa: CSVEDSSKPQHF

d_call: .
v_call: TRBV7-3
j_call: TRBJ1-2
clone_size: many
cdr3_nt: TGTGCCAGCAGCTTAACGACGGAGTCACTAAGGAAAACCTTC
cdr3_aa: CASSLTTESLRKTF

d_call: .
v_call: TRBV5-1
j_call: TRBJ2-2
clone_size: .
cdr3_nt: TGCGCCACAACTGGGCCTAACGGAAACACCGGGGAGCTGTTTTTT
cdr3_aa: CATTGPNGNTGELFF

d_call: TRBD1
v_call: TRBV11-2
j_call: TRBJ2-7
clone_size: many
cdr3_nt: TGTGCCAGCAGCTCCAACAGGGGCCGAGGAAACGAGCAGTACTTC
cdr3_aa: CASSSNRGRGNEQYF

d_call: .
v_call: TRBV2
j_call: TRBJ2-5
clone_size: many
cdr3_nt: TGTGCCAGCAGTGATTTTTCAGGGAAAAAGGAGACCCAGTACTTC
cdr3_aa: CASSDFSGKKETQYF

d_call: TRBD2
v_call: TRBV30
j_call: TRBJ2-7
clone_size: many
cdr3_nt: TGTGCCTGGAGTCCTCGCGGGAGGGTTTCGAGCTCCTACGAGCAGTACTTC
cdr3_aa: CAWSPRGRVSSSYEQYF

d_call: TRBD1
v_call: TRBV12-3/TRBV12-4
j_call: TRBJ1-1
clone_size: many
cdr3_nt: TGTGCCAGCAGTTTTGAGGGGGCAGGGGCAGCTTTCTTT
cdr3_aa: CASSFEGAGAAFF

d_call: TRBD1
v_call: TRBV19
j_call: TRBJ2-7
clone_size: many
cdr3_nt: TGTGCCAGTAGTATAGAAGGGGGCTACCCCTACGAGCAGTACTTC
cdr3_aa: CASSIEGGYPYEQYF

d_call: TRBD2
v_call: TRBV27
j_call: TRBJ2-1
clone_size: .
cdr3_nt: TGTGCCAGCAGTCCCCGGACTAGCGGGAGTGAGAAGTTCTTC
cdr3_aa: CASSPRTSGSEKFF

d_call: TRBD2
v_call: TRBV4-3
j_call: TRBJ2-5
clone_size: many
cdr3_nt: TGCGCCAGCAGCAGACTAGCGGTGGGTGGGGAGACCCAGTACTTC
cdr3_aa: CASSRLAVGGETQYF

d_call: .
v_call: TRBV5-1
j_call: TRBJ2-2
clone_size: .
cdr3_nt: TGCGCCAGCGGGGACAACGGGGGAACCGGGGAGCTGTTTTTT
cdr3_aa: CASGDNGGTGELFF

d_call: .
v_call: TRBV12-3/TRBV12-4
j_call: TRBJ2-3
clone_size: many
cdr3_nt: TGTGCCAGCAGTTTCCTTACAGATACGCAGTATTTT
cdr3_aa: CASSFLTDTQYF

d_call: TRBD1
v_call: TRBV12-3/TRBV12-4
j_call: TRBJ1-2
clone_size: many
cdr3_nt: TGTGCCAGCAGCCACAGGGGATCTGGCTACACCTTC
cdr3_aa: CASSHRGSGYTF

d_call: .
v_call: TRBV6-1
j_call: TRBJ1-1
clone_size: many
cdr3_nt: TGTGCCAGCAGCGTGAGGCAGAACACTGAAGCTTTCTTT
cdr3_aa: CASSVRQNTEAFF

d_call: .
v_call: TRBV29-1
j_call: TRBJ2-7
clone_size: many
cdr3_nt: TGCAGCGTTAAGCGGGCGGCAGGGGATTCCTACGAGCAGTACTTC
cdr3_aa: CSVKRAAGDSYEQYF

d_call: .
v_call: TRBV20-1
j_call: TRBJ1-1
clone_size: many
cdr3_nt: TGCAGTGCTAGAGTTCCGGGGGCGAAGACTGAAGCTTTCTTT
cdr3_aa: CSARVPGAKTEAFF

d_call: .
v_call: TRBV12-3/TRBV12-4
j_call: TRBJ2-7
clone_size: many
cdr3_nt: TGTGCCAGCAGTTTAGTCGGGACTCACGAGCAGTACTTC
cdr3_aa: CASSLVGTHEQYF

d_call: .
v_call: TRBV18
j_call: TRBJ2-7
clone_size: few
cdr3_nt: TGTGCCAGCTCACGGGGTGTGGACGAGCAGTACTTC
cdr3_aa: CASSRGVDEQYF

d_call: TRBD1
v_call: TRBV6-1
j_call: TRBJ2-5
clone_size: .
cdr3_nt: TGTGCCAGCACCCTTGGACAGGGCGCCGTCCAAGAGACCCAGTACTTC
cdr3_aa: CASTLGQGAVQETQYF

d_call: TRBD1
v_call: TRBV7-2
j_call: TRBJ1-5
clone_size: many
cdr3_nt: TGTGCCAGCAGCCTTGGGACAGCAAATCATCAGCCCCAGCATTTT
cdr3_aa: CASSLGTANHQPQHF

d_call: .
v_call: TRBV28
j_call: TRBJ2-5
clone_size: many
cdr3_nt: TGTGCCAGCAGTTTATGGGGAACAGAGACCCAGTACTTC
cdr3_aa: CASSLWGTETQYF

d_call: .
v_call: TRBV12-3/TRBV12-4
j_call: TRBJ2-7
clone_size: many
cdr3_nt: TGTGCCAGCAGTTTTGGGGGGGCACGCTACGAGCAGTACTTC
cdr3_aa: CASSFGGARYEQYF